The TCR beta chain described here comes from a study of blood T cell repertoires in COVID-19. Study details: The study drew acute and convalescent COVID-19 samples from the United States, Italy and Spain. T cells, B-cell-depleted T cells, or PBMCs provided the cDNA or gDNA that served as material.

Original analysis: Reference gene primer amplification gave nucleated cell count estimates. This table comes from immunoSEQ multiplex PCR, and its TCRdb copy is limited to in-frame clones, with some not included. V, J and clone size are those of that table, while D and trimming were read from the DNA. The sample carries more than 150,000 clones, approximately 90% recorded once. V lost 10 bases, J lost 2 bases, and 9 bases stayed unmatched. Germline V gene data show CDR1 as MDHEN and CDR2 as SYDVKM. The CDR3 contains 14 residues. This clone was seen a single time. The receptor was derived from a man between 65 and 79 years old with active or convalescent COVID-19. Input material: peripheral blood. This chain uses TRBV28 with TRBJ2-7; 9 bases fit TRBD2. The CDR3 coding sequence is TGTGCCACAGCGGGGGGCCCAGGGACCTACGAGCAGTACTTC. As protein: CATAGGPGTYEQYF.